This entry is about one T cell receptor (beta chain). Its antigen specificity is not known. No qualities accompany the bases; no much larger clone lies one base away. This sample is part of a study of T-cell memory formation after mild COVID-19 (dated by TCRdb to the early 2020s). A note on the overall study: TCR sequence clusters from the two donors were found to be largely donor specific. In two donors, T-cell clones that expanded and contracted after mild COVID-19 were followed by sequencing TCRalpha and TCRbeta repertoires longitudinally. The cohort comprised two young, previously healthy adult volunteers, one female and one male. The investigation overall reported the following: Only a couple of mild cases were covered by the study, and larger cohorts that include severe cases with pre-infection samples were considered necessary. Some responding clones were detected in pre-infection memory, suggesting pre-existing cross-reactive memory T cells joined the SARS-CoV-2 response. SARS-CoV-2 specificity of the second-wave clones peaking on day 37 was not confirmed. Contracting CD4+ clones were located mainly in the CM and EM memory subsets, whereas CD8+ clones were found to be enriched in EMRA. From day 15 to 85, contracting clones showed balanced CD4/CD8 phenotypes, whereas a second wave of clones that expanded from day 15 to 37 leaned towards CD4+.

Ficoll-Paque density gradient centrifugation was used to isolate PBMCs. A distance of 14 bases separates the germline ends of V and J, which lose 2 bases and 9 bases respectively. CDR3 length: 14 amino acids, cysteine to phenylalanine. Only CDR3 DNA is held: 42 bases, read in frame from base 1. CDR1 and CDR2 (MNHNY, SVGAGI) derive from the germline V gene (reference sequence). These reads were obtained on an Illumina NovaSeq 6000. cDNA libraries for TCRalpha and TCRbeta were prepared by 5'RACE using constant-segment primers, with sample barcodes and unique molecular identifiers added. RNA was extracted from every sample with Trizol reagent. The libraries were amplified in two PCR steps, and the second step added a second sample barcode and Illumina TruSeq adapters. The libraries were sequenced on an Illumina NovaSeq using 2 x 150 bp paired-end reads. The original pipeline was this. With migec v1.2.7, reads were demultiplexed and then collapsed into UMI-guided consensus sequences. With mixcr v2.1.11, UMI consensuses were aligned to TRA and TRB V and J templates and assembled into clonotypes. Expanded or contracted clonotypes were those called significant by both edgeR and NoisET, with noise models trained on biological replicates. edgeR calls used a false discovery rate-adjusted p below 0.01 and a log2 fold-change threshold of 1. As an exploratory analysis of dynamics, PCA with hierarchical clustering was applied to max-normalized trajectories of the 1000 most abundant clonotypes. The CD4 or CD8 phenotype of responding clones was assigned using the separately sequenced CD4+ and CD8+ repertoires. TCRdb's own reprocessing of the public reads used fastp at Q25 and MiXCR and kept productive beta chains. Identical CDR3 proteins give one entry, which carries the most common genes and DNA. Here the V and J calls rest on TCRdb's processing, not on the authors' analysis. The sample profile shows more than 150,000 distinct CDR3 sequences; 20% to 25% of them were found once. The ten top clones hold roughly 23% of the sample.

Material: PBMCs or a T cell subset sorted from them (not recorded which). Recombination connected TRBV6-6 to TRBJ2-1, with a weak D call of TRBD1 (6 bases match). This sequence originates from an adult woman who had mild COVID-19 (a few samples of this study predate the infection). The sample titles of this study are shuffled in the database, so cell type and time point are left out; the donor was told from shared clones. The CDR3 reads CASSYATLGAEQFF. The sequenced DNA: TGTGCCAGCAGTTACGCGACATTGGGGGCTGAGCAGTTCTTC.